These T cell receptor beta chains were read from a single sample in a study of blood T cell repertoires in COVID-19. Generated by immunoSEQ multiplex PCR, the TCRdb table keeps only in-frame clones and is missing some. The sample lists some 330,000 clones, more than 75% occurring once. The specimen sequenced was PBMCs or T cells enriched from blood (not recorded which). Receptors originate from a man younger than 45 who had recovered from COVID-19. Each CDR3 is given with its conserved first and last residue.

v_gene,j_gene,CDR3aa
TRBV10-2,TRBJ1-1,CATRRTAWIF
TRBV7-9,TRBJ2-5,CASSHDRFPQETQYF
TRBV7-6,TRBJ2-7,CASSLTPPGSGLATYEQYF
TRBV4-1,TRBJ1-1,CASSQGKGTEAFF
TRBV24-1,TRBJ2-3,CATSVGTRLTDTQYF
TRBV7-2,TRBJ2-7,CASSFGLLDEQYF
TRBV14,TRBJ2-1,CASSQGRNYYNEQFF
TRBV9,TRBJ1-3,CASSVLGPGITGGTIYF
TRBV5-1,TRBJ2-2,CASSLHSGRAGTGELFF
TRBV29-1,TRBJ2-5,CSVDSDRARQETQYF
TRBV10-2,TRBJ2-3,CASRDHRGTDTQYF
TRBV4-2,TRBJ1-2,CASSQDQGAGYTF
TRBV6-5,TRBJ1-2,CASSSEANYGYTF
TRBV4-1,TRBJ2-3,CASSHSPPSSTTDTQYF
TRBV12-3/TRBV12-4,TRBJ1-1,CASSLMGRQAFF
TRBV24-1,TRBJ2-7,CATSDSGGQGFGEQYF
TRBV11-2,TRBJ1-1,CASSPQGVNTEAFF
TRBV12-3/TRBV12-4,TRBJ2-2,CASSPETGELFF
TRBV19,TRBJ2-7,CASSISWSYEQYF
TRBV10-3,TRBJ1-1,CAISESLGTGGTEAFF
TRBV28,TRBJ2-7,CASSLARGPEEQYF
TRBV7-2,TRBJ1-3,CASITGSGNTIYF
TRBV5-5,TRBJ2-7,CASSPWASGSGEQYF
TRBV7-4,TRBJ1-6,CASSLEMRQVANSPLHF
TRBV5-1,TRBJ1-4,CASSGWTGPNEKLFF
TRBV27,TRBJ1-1,CASSLRARVTEAFF
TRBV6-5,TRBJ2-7,CASSYRGAGYEQYF
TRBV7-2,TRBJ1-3,CASSRRVVNTIYF
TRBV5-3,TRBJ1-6,CAPDCGSSYNSPLHF
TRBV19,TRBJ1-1,CASSIETGRTEAFF
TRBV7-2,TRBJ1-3,CASSFRDSASGNTIYF
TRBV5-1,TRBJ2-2,CASSKIAGGPSFGELFF
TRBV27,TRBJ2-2,CASTPGTGGSNTGELFF
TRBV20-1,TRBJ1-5,CSASRAGTGDQPQHF
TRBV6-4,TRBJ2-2,CASSDEGTGRTGELFF
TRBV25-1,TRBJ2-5,CASSGLAGAQETQYF
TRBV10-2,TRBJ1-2,CASSDFGTGYGYTF
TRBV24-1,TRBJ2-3,CATSDLGRGQDTQYF
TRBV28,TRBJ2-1,CASAGGVYNEQFF
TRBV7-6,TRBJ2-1,CASSLARTSGLSDEQFF
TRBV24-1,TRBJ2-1,CATSPSGNYNEQFF
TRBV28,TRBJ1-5,CASSLLPHRAGRQPQHF
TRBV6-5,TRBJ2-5,CASSYGTGAFETQYF
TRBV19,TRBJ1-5,CASSRQGGNQPQHF
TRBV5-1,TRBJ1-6,CASSNRDTNNSPLHF
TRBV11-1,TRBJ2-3,CASSLRVPGLLDTQYF
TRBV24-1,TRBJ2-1,CATSDLLAGGVHEQFF